What follows are 14 T cell receptor beta chains derived from one specimen sequenced in a study of regulatory T cells in long-lasting Graves disease. Time point specified: newly diagnosed GD, antithyroid drugs for less than 3 months. There was RNA extracted from PBMCs, and the TCR library was made from it. CDR3-region Arm-PCR and iRepertoire HTBI primers produced the TCR beta libraries. Each CDR3 protein gets one entry after TCRdb re-called the multiplex PCR reads with MiXCR. This table has hundreds of thousands of distinct CDR3 sequences, less than 15% appearing once. These data were also filed under a second study, of T cells in Graves' hyperthyroidism and ophthalmopathy.

Sequenced here: peripheral blood mononuclear cells (PBMCs), sampled at new diagnosis, from a patient treated with antithyroid drugs. These receptors all stem from a man younger than 40 with Graves disease.

This clonotype was observed at least ten times. This chain joins TRBV5-1 and TRBJ2-1, with D perhaps matching TRBD1 (5 bases). V was pared by 0 bases and J by 9 bases, with 19 bases between. Germline V lookup: CDR1 SGHRS, CDR2 YFSETQ. The CDR3 runs to 16 residues. CDR3 protein: CASSLAETVSRGEQFF. The CDR3 DNA reads as TGCGCCAGCAGCTTGGCCGAGACAGTGAGTAGGGGTGAGCAGTTCTTC.

This chain links TRBV5-1 with TRBJ1-1; no clear D. Germline CDR1 reads SGHRS; CDR2 reads YFSETQ. This CDR3 contains 15 residues. V lost 2 bases and J lost 0, with 11 bases in between. The CDR3 nucleotides are TGCGCCAGCAGCTTAGGCCTAATGGTGAACACTGAAGCTTTCTTT. It codes for CASSLGLMVNTEAFF.

This clonotype was found many times. The chain carries TRBV6-5 and TRBJ2-7, with D possibly TRBD2 on 5 matching bases. The ends were cut back, 2 bases at V and 7 bases at J, with 12 bases in the middle. Germline V lookup: CDR1 MNHEY, CDR2 SVGAGI. There are 13 residues in the CDR3. CDR3 sequence (DNA): TGTGCCAGCAGTTACCTAGCACGAGAAGAGCAGTACTTC. It yields the protein CASSYLAREEQYF.

Comment on this clonotype: This may stem from a read error, because a much larger clone lies one nucleotide away. V is TRBV6-1 and J is TRBJ2-7, with D possibly matching TRBD1 (6 bases). This CDR3 has 16 amino acids. The V end lost 7 bases, the J end lost 7 bases, and 26 bases lay between the germline ends. CDR1 and CDR2 (germline): MNHNS, SASEGT. CDR3 protein: CASKGIRTVYYNEQYF. The CDR3 bases are TGTGCCAGCAAGGGGATCCGGACAGTGTACTACAATGAGCAGTACTTC.

This clonotype was counted at least ten times. The V gene is TRBV11-2, the J gene TRBJ1-4; maybe TRBD1 (6 bases). CDR3 length equals 13 residues. V was pared by 5 bases and J by 8 bases, with 12 bases between. Germline V CDR1 and CDR2: SGHAT, FQNNGV. CDR3 nucleotide sequence: TGTGCCAGCAGCCCCCCGGGGGCCGAAAAACTGTTTTTT. Translated, it gives CASSPPGAEKLFF.

The chain uses TRBV7-8 and TRBJ2-7; tentative D call: TRBD2 (6 bases). The ends were cut back, 1 base at V and 3 bases at J, with 16 bases in the middle. Germline V gene data show CDR1 as SGHVS and CDR2 as FQNEAQ. There are 16 residues in the CDR3. CDR3 sequence reads: CASSLDRWRDRYEQYF. CDR3 DNA: TGTGCCAGCAGCTTAGACCGCTGGCGGGACCGCTACGAGCAGTACTTC.

This clonotype has only a few counts. The CDR3 nucleotides are TGTGCCAGCAGCTTAGCGGACCTCCTCTCCTACAATGAGCAGTTCTTC. This sequence encodes CASSLADLLSYNEQFF. This sequence joins TRBV7-9 and TRBJ2-1; D is ambiguous. V shed 0 bases and J shed 0 bases, with 9 bases lying between them. The CDR3 is 16 amino acids. The germline V gene has CDR1 SEHNR and CDR2 FQNEAQ (reference sequence).

CDR3 in DNA: TGTGCCAGCAGTTACTCAAGTAGGTCGAGCTCTGGAAACACCATATATTTT. Encoded protein: CASSYSSRSSSGNTIYF. This chain joins TRBV6-5 and TRBJ1-3; unclear D gene. V gave up 0 bases and J gave up 0 bases, with 12 bases separating them. This CDR3 has 17 residues. CDR1 and CDR2 from the germline V gene are MNHEY and SVGAGI.

Notes on this clonotype: A read error likely explains this, since a far larger clone differs by one base. The DNA for the CDR3 is TGTGCCAGCAAGGCGGCAGTTCTGGGATACTGCGAGCAGTACTTC. Protein sequence: CASKAAVLGYCEQYF. V gene TRBV6-8 combines with J gene TRBJ2-7; no clear D gene. Trimming took off 7 bases at V and 6 bases at J, with 22 bases between the two ends. CDR1 and CDR2 from the germline V gene are MNHGY and SAAAGT. The CDR3 extends over 15 amino acids.

This clonotype has a count of ten or more. The V and J genes are TRBV6-2 or TRBV6-3 and TRBJ2-5; D unresolved. Germline assignment: CDR1 MNHEY and CDR2 SVGEGT. Between the trimmed V and J ends, which lost 11 bases and 3 bases, there was a span of 19 bases. This CDR3 contains 14 residues. The CDR3 DNA reads as TGTGCCGTAGATCTAGGCCCCCAAAAAGAGACCCAGTACTTC. Its translation: CAVDLGPQKETQYF.

This clonotype has ten or more counts. V usage is TRBV12-3 or TRBV12-4 and J usage is TRBJ2-5, with D unclear. Trimming took 6 bases from V and 4 from J, leaving 9 bases between them. The CDR3 consists of 12 residues. The CDR3 bases are TGTGCCAGCAGCCAGATTCGAGAGACCCAGTACTTC. Amino acids: CASSQIRETQYF.

This clonotype was recorded many times. The chain joins TRBV7-6 to TRBJ1-1; 7 bases agree with TRBD1. Germline CDR1 and CDR2: SGHVS and FNYEAQ. Germline trimming cut 4 bases from V and 5 bases from J; bases unmatched to any gene: 4. This CDR3 has 13 residues. The DNA of the CDR3 is TGTGCCAGCAGCTATCGACAGGGAACTGAAGCTTTCTTT. Its translation: CASSYRQGTEAFF. The full variable domain, in which reference TRBV7-6 and TRBJ1-1 provide the parts outside the CDR3, is GAGVSQSPRYKVTKRGQDVALRCDPISGHVSLYWYRQALGQGPEFLTYFNYEAQQDKSGLPNDRFSAERPEGSISTLTIQRTEQRDSAMYRCASSYRQGTEAFFGQGTRLTVV.

This clonotype has ten or more counts. The chain is built from TRBV28 and TRBJ2-4; possibly TRBD1 for D (5 bases). Trimming cost V 2 bases and J 0 bases, with 11 bases left between them. The CDR3 consists of 16 residues. Germline values: CDR1 MDHEN, CDR2 SYDVKM. The CDR3 spells CASSLRGQRAKNIQYF. DNA for the CDR3: TGTGCCAGCAGTTTAAGGGGCCAGAGAGCCAAAAACATTCAGTACTTC.

J is TRBJ1-4 and V is TRBV5-1, with a possible D match to TRBD1 (5 bases). This CDR3 has 16 amino acids. CDR1 is SGHRS, CDR2 YFSETQ, per germline. Trimming shortened V by 0 bases and J by 8 bases, and 17 bases separated the two germline ends. The CDR3 protein is CASSLGGSTAGEKLFF. The CDR3, as DNA: TGCGCCAGCAGCTTGGGGGGGTCCACCGCAGGGGAAAAACTGTTTTTT.